A single sample is the source of the 6 T cell receptor beta chains below, sequenced in a study of blood T cell repertoires in COVID-19. Profiled with immunoSEQ multiplex PCR; TCRdb holds only in-frame clones, not every one. The sample comprises about 430,000 clones, about 90% of which are singletons, and 0.8% to 0.85% rests with the top ten. The specimen was peripheral blood. These receptor sequences come from a man aged 18 to 30 with COVID-19, enrolled during active disease.

The chain carries TRBV4-1 and TRBJ2-3, with 16 positions matching TRBD2. CDR1 is MGHRA, CDR2 YSYEKL, per germline. This CDR3 comprises 19 residues. The V and J ends lost 3 bases and 5 bases, in that order; junction bases with no gene match: 11. Here the CDR3 DNA reads TGCGCCAGCAGCCACAACGTGGGACTAGCGGGAGGGCCGGAAGATACGCAGTATTTT. Protein sequence: CASSHNVGLAGGPEDTQYF.

The chain is built from TRBV15 and TRBJ1-1; 8 bases fit TRBD1. From germline, CDR1 is LNHNV and CDR2 YYDKDF (reference sequence). The J segment lost 7 bases and the V segment lost 0 bases, leaving 7 bases of the junction unmatched. There are 15 residues in the CDR3. CDR3: CATSRDGQGYGEAFF. CDR3 in DNA: TGTGCCACCAGCAGAGATGGACAGGGTTATGGTGAAGCTTTCTTT.

This chain uses TRBV5-4 with TRBJ1-6; D might be TRBD1 (5 bases). CDR1 and CDR2 from the germline V gene are SGHNT and YYREEE (reference sequence). The CDR3 has 14 amino acids. Between the trimmed V and J ends, which lost 7 bases and 5 bases, there was a span of 13 bases. The CDR3 here is CASSRVGDNSPLHF. The CDR3 nucleotides read TGTGCCAGCTCTCGGGTAGGGGATAATTCACCCCTCCACTTT.

The J gene is TRBJ1-2, the V gene TRBV2, with D hard to call. Germline lookup yields CDR1 SNHLY and CDR2 FYNNEI. The ends were cut back, 2 bases at V and 1 base at J, with 5 bases in the middle. The CDR3 is made up of 13 amino acids. For the CDR3, the DNA is TGTGCCAGCAGTGAACGCGATAACTATGGCTACACCTTC. Translated, it gives CASSERDNYGYTF.

The chain uses TRBV30 and TRBJ2-7; 16 bases match TRBD2. Germline CDR1 and CDR2: GTSNPN and SVGIG (reference sequence). V trimming: 6 bases; J trimming: 0 bases; junction bases outside the gene matches: 11. This CDR3 has 18 residues. The CDR3: CACTDGTSGRGSSYEQYF. The CDR3 DNA follows: TGTGCCTGTACCGACGGGACTAGCGGGAGGGGAAGCTCCTACGAGCAGTACTTC.

Worth noting for this clone: It is unclear where the CDR3 begins or ends on the DNA, so no DNA is shown, and the CDR3 is as TCRdb lists it. V usage is TRBV21-1 and J usage is TRBJ1-3. TRBV21-1 is flagged as a pseudogene. The CDR3 length is 16 residues, termini included. The chain's CDR3 is CASSKGGWGSGNTIYF.